This is a list of T cell receptor beta chains from one sample in a study of CXCR3-negative and CXCR3-positive naive CD8 T cells. TCRdb re-called the 5' RACE reads; every CDR3 protein appears as one record, without DNA. The sample's table shows approximately 24,000 distinct CDR3 sequences. Sample: naive CXCR3- CD8+ T cells from blood. Receptors originate from a human donor in good health. Some clones in this sample may be carry-over from other donors' samples. CDR3s include the opening cysteine and the closing phenylalanine or tryptophan. The order of the fields is J gene, V gene, CDR3 protein.

TRBJ2-1,TRBV29-1,CSVGGTSGGNEQFF
TRBJ2-3,TRBV6-5,CASSWGRATDTQYF
TRBJ2-1,TRBV12-3/TRBV12-4,CASSLEGGLYNEQFF
TRBJ2-1,TRBV7-2,CASSPHRGRVNNEQFF
TRBJ2-3,TRBV5-8,CASSFGGTDTQYF
TRBJ2-1,TRBV10-3,CAISEFGQGASNEQFF
TRBJ1-5,TRBV25-1,CASAGGGYQPQHF
TRBJ2-7,TRBV25-1,CASSEAGSGGEQYF
TRBJ2-7,TRBV20-1,CSARIDYLSYEQYF
TRBJ1-5,TRBV28,CASSTGVSNQPQHF
TRBJ1-2,TRBV6-4,CASSDDPSTGSPMDGYTF
TRBJ2-5,TRBV4-1,CASSQGVGTGPTQETQYF
TRBJ2-7,TRBV29-1,CSVVTGTSTSPYEQYF